The entry that follows covers one T cell receptor (beta chain) sequence. Its antigen is undetermined. This sample is drawn from a study of cytomegalovirus exposure and HLA in healthy donors. Study-level results: The finding came from a later analysis; first-cohort TCR clusters tended to co-occur in the approximately 120 validation repertoires. Reports described diagnosis of cytomegalovirus status by the classifier as highly specific and sensitive. Confirmation was obtained in vitro that a few CMV-associated chains are specific for CMV antigens.

The CDR3 spans 14 residues. From germline, CDR1 is SGDLS and CDR2 YYNGEE. V shed 0 bases and J shed 5 bases, with 11 bases lying between them. The protocol was immunoSEQ multiplex PCR, while the TCRdb copy is restricted to in-frame clones and leaves out a portion. This repertoire shows 150,000 to 200,000 clones, roughly 82% found once; its top ten account for roughly 1.5%. The chain links TRBV9 to TRBJ2-5, with D maybe TRBD1 (5 bases). This sequence originates from a woman between 18 and 29 years old in good health and CMV-seronegative. The specimen sequenced was PBMCs. The CDR3 DNA is TGTGCCAGCAGCGTAGTTCCAGGGAAGGAGACCCAGTACTTC. It specifies CASSVVPGKETQYF.